The clone carrying this T cell receptor beta chain was detected ten times or more. The lymph nodes were axillary draining lymph nodes from breast cancer patients. The sample is drawn from a study of breast tumors, draining lymph nodes, adjacent tissues. One entry per CDR3 protein, called by TCRdb with MiXCR from the multiplex PCR reads. The sample carries approximately 120,000 distinct CDR3 sequences, 21% recorded once. The receptor was isolated from a female donor with breast cancer. Some clones in this sample may be carry-over from other donors' samples. The sample taken for sequencing was axillary lymph node tissue.

The CDR3 protein is CASSQLTTANYGYTF. CDR3 sequence (DNA): TGTGCCAGCAGCCAGCTGACGACGGCCAACTATGGCTACACCTTC. The V and J genes are TRBV4-2 and TRBJ1-2; D not certain. CDR1 LGHNA and CDR2 YNFKEQ come from the germline V gene. V was clipped by 3 bases and J by 2 bases, with 13 bases between them. The CDR3 runs to 15 residues.